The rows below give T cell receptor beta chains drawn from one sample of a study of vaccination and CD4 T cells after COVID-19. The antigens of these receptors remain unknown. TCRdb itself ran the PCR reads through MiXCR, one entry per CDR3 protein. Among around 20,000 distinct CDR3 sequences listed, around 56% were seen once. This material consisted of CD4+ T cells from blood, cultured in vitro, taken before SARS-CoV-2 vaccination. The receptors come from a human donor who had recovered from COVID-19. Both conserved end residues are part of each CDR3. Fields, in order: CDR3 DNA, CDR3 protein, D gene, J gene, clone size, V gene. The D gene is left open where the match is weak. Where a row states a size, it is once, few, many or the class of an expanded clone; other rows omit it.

cdr3_nt: TGTGCCAGCACGACCGGGACGGGCACAGATACGCAGTATTTT
cdr3_aa: CASTTGTGTDTQYF
d_call: .
j_call: TRBJ2-3
clone_size: .
v_call: TRBV6-1

cdr3_nt: TGTGCCAGCAGCTTCCGGACGGATATGAACACTGAAGCTTTCTTT
cdr3_aa: CASSFRTDMNTEAFF
d_call: .
j_call: TRBJ1-1
clone_size: .
v_call: TRBV7-2

cdr3_nt: TGTGCCAGCAGGGACAGGGACACAGATACGCAGTATTTT
cdr3_aa: CASRDRDTDTQYF
d_call: TRBD1
j_call: TRBJ2-3
clone_size: few
v_call: TRBV27

cdr3_nt: TGCAGTGCCAACTATGTAGCGGGGGCCGGGGAGCTGTTTTTT
cdr3_aa: CSANYVAGAGELFF
d_call: TRBD2
j_call: TRBJ2-2
clone_size: .
v_call: TRBV20-1

cdr3_nt: TGCGCCAGCAGCATCAGACAGGGCGGTGAGCAGTTCTTC
cdr3_aa: CASSIRQGGEQFF
d_call: TRBD1
j_call: TRBJ2-1
clone_size: .
v_call: TRBV5-1

cdr3_nt: TGTGCCAGCTCCCGTCTAGCGGGACGCACAGATACGCAGTATTTT
cdr3_aa: CASSRLAGRTDTQYF
d_call: .
j_call: TRBJ2-3
clone_size: few
v_call: TRBV21-1

cdr3_nt: TGTGCCAGCAGTCTTAGGGTTGGTGGAAACACCATATATTTT
cdr3_aa: CASSLRVGGNTIYF
d_call: .
j_call: TRBJ1-3
clone_size: .
v_call: TRBV28

cdr3_nt: TGTGCCAGCAGCTTGGACAGGGGTAATTCACCCCTCCACTTT
cdr3_aa: CASSLDRGNSPLHF
d_call: TRBD1
j_call: TRBJ1-6
clone_size: few
v_call: TRBV7-9

cdr3_nt: TGTGCCAGCAGTGGAGCTGTAGTCCCCGGGGAGCTGTTTTTT
cdr3_aa: CASSGAVVPGELFF
d_call: .
j_call: TRBJ2-2
clone_size: .
v_call: TRBV6-1

cdr3_nt: TGCAGTGCTAGAGTCCCGGCGGGAGGGCAAGAGACCCAGTACTTC
cdr3_aa: CSARVPAGGQETQYF
d_call: TRBD2
j_call: TRBJ2-5
clone_size: .
v_call: TRBV20-1

cdr3_nt: TGTGCCAGCAGGACAGGCGGCACTGAAGCTTTCTTT
cdr3_aa: CASRTGGTEAFF
d_call: .
j_call: TRBJ1-1
clone_size: .
v_call: TRBV6-1

cdr3_nt: TGTGCCAGCAGTACAGGGGACAATCAGCCCCAGCATTTT
cdr3_aa: CASSTGDNQPQHF
d_call: TRBD1
j_call: TRBJ1-5
clone_size: few
v_call: TRBV6-4

cdr3_nt: TGTGCCAGCAGTACGCGCCTAGCGGGAGTTACAGATACGCAGTATTTT
cdr3_aa: CASSTRLAGVTDTQYF
d_call: TRBD2
j_call: TRBJ2-3
clone_size: .
v_call: TRBV25-1

cdr3_nt: TGTGCCAGCAGTTCAAGAACGGGGTTAGATCAGCCCCAGCATTTT
cdr3_aa: CASSSRTGLDQPQHF
d_call: .
j_call: TRBJ1-5
clone_size: few
v_call: TRBV7-8

cdr3_nt: TGCAGTGCTAGAGTGAACAGAATCTACGAGCAGTACTTC
cdr3_aa: CSARVNRIYEQYF
d_call: .
j_call: TRBJ2-7
clone_size: .
v_call: TRBV20-1

cdr3_nt: TGTGCCAGTAGTTTTTGGCGACTAGCGGGTGAAAGGGGGTTCAAAAACATTCAGTACTTC
cdr3_aa: CASSFWRLAGERGFKNIQYF
d_call: TRBD2
j_call: TRBJ2-4
clone_size: .
v_call: TRBV19

cdr3_nt: TGTGCCACTGGACAAGGCTTTTACATTCAGTACTTC
cdr3_aa: CATGQGFYIQYF
d_call: .
j_call: TRBJ2-4
clone_size: .
v_call: TRBV19

cdr3_nt: TGTGCCAGCAGTGAAGCGCGGGTCTCGCGATTTGACGAGCAGTACTTC
cdr3_aa: CASSEARVSRFDEQYF
d_call: .
j_call: TRBJ2-7
clone_size: .
v_call: TRBV2

cdr3_nt: TGCGCCAGCAGCCCTCTTAGGTGGGGCGGGATCTCAGATACGCAGTATTTT
cdr3_aa: CASSPLRWGGISDTQYF
d_call: .
j_call: TRBJ2-3
clone_size: .
v_call: TRBV5-1

cdr3_nt: TGCAGTGCTAGAGGTCAGGCCTCCCCTAATGAAAAACTGTTTTTT
cdr3_aa: CSARGQASPNEKLFF
d_call: .
j_call: TRBJ1-4
clone_size: .
v_call: TRBV20-1

cdr3_nt: TGTGCCAGCAGTTTTGGACAGGGAACTGAAGCTTTCTTT
cdr3_aa: CASSFGQGTEAFF
d_call: TRBD1
j_call: TRBJ1-1
clone_size: .
v_call: TRBV6-5

cdr3_nt: TGTGCCAGCAGTGAAAGTGCTAGCAATCAGCCCCAGCATTTT
cdr3_aa: CASSESASNQPQHF
d_call: .
j_call: TRBJ1-5
clone_size: .
v_call: TRBV6-1

cdr3_nt: TGTGCCACCAGCAGAGGCATCGTACCCACCGGGGAGCTGTTTTTT
cdr3_aa: CATSRGIVPTGELFF
d_call: .
j_call: TRBJ2-2
clone_size: .
v_call: TRBV15

cdr3_nt: TGTGCCAGCAGTGATGGACTCGGACTAGCGGGATGGCAGTTCTTC
cdr3_aa: CASSDGLGLAGWQFF
d_call: TRBD2
j_call: TRBJ2-1
clone_size: .
v_call: TRBV2

cdr3_nt: TGTGCCAGCAGTTTCCTAGCGGGGGGGAGTCACTATGGCTACACCTTC
cdr3_aa: CASSFLAGGSHYGYTF
d_call: .
j_call: TRBJ1-2
clone_size: few
v_call: TRBV27